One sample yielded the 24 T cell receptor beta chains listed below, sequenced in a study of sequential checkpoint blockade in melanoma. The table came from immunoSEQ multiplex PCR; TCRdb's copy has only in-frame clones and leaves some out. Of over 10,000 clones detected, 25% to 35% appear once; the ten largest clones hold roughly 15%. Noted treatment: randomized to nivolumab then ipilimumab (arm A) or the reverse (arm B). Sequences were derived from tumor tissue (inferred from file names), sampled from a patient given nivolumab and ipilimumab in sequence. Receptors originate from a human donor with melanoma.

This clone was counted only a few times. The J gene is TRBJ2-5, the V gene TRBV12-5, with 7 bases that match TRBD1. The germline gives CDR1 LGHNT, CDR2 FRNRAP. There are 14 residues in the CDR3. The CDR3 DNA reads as TGTGCAACCTCTGACAGGGCCAGTGGGGAGACCCAGTACTTC. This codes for CATSDRASGETQYF.

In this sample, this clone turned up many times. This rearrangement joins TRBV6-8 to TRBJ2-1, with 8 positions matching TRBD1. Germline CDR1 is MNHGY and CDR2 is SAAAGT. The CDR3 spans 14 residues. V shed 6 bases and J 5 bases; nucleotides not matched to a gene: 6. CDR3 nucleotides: TGTGCCAGCAGCCTTTGGACAGGGCACAATGAGCAGTTCTTC. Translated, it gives CASSLWTGHNEQFF.

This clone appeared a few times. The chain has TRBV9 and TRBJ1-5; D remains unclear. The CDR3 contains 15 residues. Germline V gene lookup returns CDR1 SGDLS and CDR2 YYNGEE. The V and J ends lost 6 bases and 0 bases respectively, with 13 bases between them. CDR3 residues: CASTLGRDSNQPQHF. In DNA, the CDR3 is TGTGCCAGCACCCTAGGACGGGATAGCAATCAGCCCCAGCATTTT.

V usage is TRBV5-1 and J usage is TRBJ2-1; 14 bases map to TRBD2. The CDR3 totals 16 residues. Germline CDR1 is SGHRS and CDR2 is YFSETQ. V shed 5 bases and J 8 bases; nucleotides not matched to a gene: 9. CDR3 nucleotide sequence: TGCGCCAGCAGATCGGGACTAGCGGGAGAGGGCGATGAGCAGTTCTTC. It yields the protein CASRSGLAGEGDEQFF.

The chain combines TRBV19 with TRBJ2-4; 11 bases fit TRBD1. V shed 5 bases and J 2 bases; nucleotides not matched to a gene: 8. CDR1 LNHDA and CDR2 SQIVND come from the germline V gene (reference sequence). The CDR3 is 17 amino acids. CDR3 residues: CASSDRDRGDTKNIQYF. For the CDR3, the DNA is TGTGCCAGTAGTGACCGGGACAGGGGGGATACCAAAAACATTCAGTACTTC.

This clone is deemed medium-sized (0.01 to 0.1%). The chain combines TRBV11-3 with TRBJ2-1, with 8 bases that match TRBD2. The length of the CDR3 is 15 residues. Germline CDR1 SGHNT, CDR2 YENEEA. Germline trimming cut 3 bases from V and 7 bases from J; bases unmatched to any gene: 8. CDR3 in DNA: TGTGCCAGCAGCTTGGCCGGGACTAGTACTAATGAGCAGTTCTTC. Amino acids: CASSLAGTSTNEQFF.

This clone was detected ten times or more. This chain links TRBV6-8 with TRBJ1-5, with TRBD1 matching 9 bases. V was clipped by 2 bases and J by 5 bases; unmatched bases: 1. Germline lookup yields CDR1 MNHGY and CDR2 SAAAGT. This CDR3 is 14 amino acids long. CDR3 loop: CASSYRTGDQPQHF. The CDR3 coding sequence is TGTGCCAGCAGTTACAGGACAGGGGATCAGCCCCAGCATTTT.

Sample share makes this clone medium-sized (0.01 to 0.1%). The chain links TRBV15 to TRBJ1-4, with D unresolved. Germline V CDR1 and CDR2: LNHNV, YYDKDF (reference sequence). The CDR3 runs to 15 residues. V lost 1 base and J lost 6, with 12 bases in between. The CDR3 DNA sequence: TGTGCCACCAGCAGAGCAAGGAGGTTGGATGAAAAACTGTTTTTT. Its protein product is CATSRARRLDEKLFF.

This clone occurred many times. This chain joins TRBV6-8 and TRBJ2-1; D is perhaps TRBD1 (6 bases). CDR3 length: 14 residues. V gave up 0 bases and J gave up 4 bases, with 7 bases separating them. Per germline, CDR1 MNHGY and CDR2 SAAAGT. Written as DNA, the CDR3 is TGTGCCAGCAGTTACTCTACAGGGTACAATGAGCAGTTCTTC. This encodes CASSYSTGYNEQFF.

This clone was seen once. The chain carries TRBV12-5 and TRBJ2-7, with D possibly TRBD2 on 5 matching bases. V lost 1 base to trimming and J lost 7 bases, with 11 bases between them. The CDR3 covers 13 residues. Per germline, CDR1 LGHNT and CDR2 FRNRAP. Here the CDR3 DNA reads TGTGCTAGTGGTTTGGGACTACTCTGGGAGCAGTACTTC. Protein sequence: CASGLGLLWEQYF.

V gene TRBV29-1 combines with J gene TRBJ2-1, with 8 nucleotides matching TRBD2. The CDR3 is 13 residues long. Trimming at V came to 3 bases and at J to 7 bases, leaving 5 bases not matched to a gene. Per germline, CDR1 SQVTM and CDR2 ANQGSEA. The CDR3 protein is CSVELAGPNEQFF. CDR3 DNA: TGCAGCGTTGAGTTAGCGGGGCCAAATGAGCAGTTCTTC.

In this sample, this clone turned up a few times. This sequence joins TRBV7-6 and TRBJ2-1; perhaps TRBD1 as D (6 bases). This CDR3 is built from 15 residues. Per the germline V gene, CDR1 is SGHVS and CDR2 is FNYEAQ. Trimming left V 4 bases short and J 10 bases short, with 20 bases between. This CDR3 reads CASSSLGGAGEEQFF. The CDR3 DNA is TGTGCCAGCAGCTCCCTAGGGGGAGCTGGGGAAGAGCAGTTCTTC.

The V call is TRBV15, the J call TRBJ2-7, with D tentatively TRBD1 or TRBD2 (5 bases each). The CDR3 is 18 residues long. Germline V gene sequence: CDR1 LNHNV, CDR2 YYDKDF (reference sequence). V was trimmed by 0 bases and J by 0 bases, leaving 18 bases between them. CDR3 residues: CATSREGAGTPISYEQYF. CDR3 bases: TGTGCCACCAGCAGAGAAGGGGCCGGGACGCCTATCTCCTACGAGCAGTACTTC.

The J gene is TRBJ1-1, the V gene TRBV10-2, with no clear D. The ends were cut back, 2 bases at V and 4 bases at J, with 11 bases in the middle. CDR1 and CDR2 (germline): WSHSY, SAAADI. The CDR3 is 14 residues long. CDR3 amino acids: CASSEDARGTEAFF. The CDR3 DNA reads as TGCGCCAGCAGTGAGGACGCAAGAGGCACTGAAGCTTTCTTT.

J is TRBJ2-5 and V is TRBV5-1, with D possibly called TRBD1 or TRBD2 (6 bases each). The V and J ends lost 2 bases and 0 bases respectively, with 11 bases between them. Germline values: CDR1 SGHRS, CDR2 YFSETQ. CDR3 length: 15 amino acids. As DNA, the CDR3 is TGCGCCAGCAGCTTAACAGGGAGGTACCAAGAGACCCAGTACTTC. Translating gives CASSLTGRYQETQYF. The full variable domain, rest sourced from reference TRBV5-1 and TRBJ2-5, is KAGVTQTPRYLIKTRGQQVTLSCSPISGHRSVSWYQQTPGQGLQFLFEYFSETQRNKGNFPGRFSGRQFSNSRSEMNVSTLELGDSALYLCASSLTGRYQETQYFGPGTRLLVL.

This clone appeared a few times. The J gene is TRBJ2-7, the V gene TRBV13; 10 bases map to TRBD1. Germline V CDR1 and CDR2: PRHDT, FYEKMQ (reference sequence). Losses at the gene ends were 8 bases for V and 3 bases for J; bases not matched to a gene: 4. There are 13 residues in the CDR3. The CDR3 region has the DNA TGTGCCAGCGGGGGGACAGGGGACTACGAGCAGTACTTC. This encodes CASGGTGDYEQYF.

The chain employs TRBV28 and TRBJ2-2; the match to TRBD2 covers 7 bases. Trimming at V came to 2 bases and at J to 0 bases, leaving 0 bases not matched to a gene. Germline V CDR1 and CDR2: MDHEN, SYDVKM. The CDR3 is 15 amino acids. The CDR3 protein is CASSLSGANTGELFF. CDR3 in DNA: TGTGCCAGCAGTTTAAGCGGGGCGAACACCGGGGAGCTGTTTTTT.

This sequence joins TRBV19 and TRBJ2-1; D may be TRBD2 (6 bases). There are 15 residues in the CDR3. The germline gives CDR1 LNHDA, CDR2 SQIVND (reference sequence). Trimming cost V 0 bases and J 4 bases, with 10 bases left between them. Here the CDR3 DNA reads TGTGCCAGTAGTATAGATGGAGGGTCTTACAATGAGCAGTTCTTC. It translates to CASSIDGGSYNEQFF.

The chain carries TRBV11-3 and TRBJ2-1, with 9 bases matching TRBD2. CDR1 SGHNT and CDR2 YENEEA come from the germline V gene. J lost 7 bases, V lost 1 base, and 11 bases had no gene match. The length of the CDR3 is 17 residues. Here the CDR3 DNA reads TGTGCCAGCAGCTTAGGGGCTAGCGGGACCGGGTATAATGAGCAGTTCTTC. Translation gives CASSLGASGTGYNEQFF. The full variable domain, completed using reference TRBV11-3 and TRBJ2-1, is EAGVVQSPRYKIIEKKQPVAFWCNPISGHNTLYWYLQNLGQGPELLIRYENEEAVDDSQLPKDRFSAERLKGVDSTLKIQPAELGDSAVYLCASSLGASGTGYNEQFFGPGTRLTVL.

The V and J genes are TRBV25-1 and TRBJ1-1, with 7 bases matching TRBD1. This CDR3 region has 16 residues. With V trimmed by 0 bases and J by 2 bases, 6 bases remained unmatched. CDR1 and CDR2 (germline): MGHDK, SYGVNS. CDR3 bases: TGTGCCAGCAGTGAATACGGGGGGACAGTCAACACTGAAGCTTTCTTT. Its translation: CASSEYGGTVNTEAFF.

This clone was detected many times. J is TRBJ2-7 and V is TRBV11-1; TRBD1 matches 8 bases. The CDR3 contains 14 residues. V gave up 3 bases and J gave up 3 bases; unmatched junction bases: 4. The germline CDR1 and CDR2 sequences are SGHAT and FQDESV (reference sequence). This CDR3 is CASSLGTGHYEQYF. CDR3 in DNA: TGTGCCAGCAGCTTGGGGACAGGTCACTACGAGCAGTACTTC.

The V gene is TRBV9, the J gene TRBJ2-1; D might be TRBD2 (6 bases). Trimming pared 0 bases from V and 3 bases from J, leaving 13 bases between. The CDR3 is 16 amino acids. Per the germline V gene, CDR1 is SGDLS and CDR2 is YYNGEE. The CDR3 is CASSVGRGQGYNEQFF. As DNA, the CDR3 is TGTGCCAGCAGCGTAGGGCGGGGCCAAGGCTACAATGAGCAGTTCTTC.

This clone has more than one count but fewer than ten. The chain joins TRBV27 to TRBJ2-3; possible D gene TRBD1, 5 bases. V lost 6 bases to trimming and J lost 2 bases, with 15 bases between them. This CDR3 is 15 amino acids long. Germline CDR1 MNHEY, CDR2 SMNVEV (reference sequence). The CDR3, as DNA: TGTGCCAGCAGCCCGCAAGACAGCGACACAGATACGCAGTATTTT. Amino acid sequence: CASSPQDSDTDTQYF.

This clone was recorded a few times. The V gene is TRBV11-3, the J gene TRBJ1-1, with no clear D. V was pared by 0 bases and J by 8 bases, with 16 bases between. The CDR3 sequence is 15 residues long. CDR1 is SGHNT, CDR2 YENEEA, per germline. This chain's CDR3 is CASSLESRRSFEAFF. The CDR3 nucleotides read TGTGCCAGCAGCTTAGAGTCAAGACGCAGCTTCGAAGCTTTCTTT.